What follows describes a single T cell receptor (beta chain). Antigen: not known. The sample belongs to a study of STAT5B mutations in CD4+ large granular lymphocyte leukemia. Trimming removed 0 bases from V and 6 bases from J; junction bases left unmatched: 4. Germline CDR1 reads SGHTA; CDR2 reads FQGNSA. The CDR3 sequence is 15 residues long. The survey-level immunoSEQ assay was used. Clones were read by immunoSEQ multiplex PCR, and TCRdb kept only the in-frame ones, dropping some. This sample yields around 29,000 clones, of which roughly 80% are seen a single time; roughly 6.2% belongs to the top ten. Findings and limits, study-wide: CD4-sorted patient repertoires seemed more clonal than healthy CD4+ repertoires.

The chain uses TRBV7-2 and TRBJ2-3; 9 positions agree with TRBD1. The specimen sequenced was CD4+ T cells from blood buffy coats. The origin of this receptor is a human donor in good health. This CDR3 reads CASSLAGDRADTQYF. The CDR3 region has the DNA TGTGCCAGCAGCTTAGCGGGGGACAGGGCGGATACGCAGTATTTT.